This T cell receptor beta chain was identified during a study of PD-1 blockade in classical Hodgkin lymphoma. Points from the study as a whole: When nivolumab was started under 1 year after ASCT, patients were excluded. TCR diversity at baseline was reported to be reduced in newly diagnosed patients relative to healthy donors.

Comments on this clone: The antigen remains unidentified.

Libraries were prepared by immunoSEQ multiplex PCR; TCRdb keeps only in-frame clonotypes and omits some of them. Among more than 50,000 clones listed, about 70% were seen once. Relapse after autologous stem cell transplantation occurred in every patient, and brentuximab vedotin exposure varied. Trimming stripped 6 bases from V and 3 bases from J, with 6 bases between. This CDR3 is built from 11 residues. Germline CDR1 is SNHLY and CDR2 is FYNNEI. The sequencing here drew on peripheral blood mononuclear cells (PBMCs), taken before the second cycle of nivolumab. V usage is TRBV2 and J usage is TRBJ2-7, with D possibly TRBD2 on 5 matching bases. The receptor was isolated from a human donor with classical Hodgkin lymphoma. The CDR3 coding sequence is TGTGCCAGCAGCGGGATCTACGAGCAGTACTTC. Translated: CASSGIYEQYF.